This T cell receptor beta chain originates from a study of T-cell memory formation after mild COVID-19. MiXCR, run by TCRdb on the 5' RACE reads, gives a single entry per CDR3 protein. The sample holds 550,000 to 700,000 distinct CDR3 sequences, roughly 17% seen once. Trimming cost V 2 bases and J 9 bases; bases outside gene matches: 11. The CDR3 totals 16 residues. CDR1 is SGDLS, CDR2 YYNGEE, per germline. This sequence was found in an adult woman who had mild COVID-19 (a few samples of this study predate the infection). Cell type and time point are not known. The chain uses TRBV9 and TRBJ2-1; TRBD2 aligns across 10 bases. The specimen was PBMCs or a T cell subset sorted from them (not recorded which). CDR3 nucleotides: TGTGCCAGCAGCGTTAGACTAGCGGGCCTCGGTGGTGAGCAGTTCTTC. Translated: CASSVRLAGLGGEQFF.